This TCR beta chain was sequenced for a study of T cells in Graves' hyperthyroidism and ophthalmopathy. The CDR3 has 16 residues. Trimming removed 1 base at V and 5 bases at J, with 17 bases between. Per the germline V gene, CDR1 is GTSNPN and CDR2 is SVGIG (reference sequence). The table lists this clonotype with a few counts. Researchers amplified the TCR beta CDR3 regions from RNA transcripts. A set of HTBI primers served as the primers for a first-round RT-PCR of the TCR CDR3. TCRdb ran MiXCR on the multiplex PCR reads and lists one entry per CDR3 protein. The sample consists of hundreds of thousands of distinct CDR3 sequences, around 13% of them appearing once.

The TCR comes from a young woman with Graves' hyperthyroidism. The chain recombines TRBV30 with TRBJ1-4; D is unclear. The sequenced sample was blood. CDR3 nucleotides: TGTGCCTGGAGTGCCATCCCTTCGGATGGGAATGAAAAACTGTTTTTT. Amino acid sequence: CAWSAIPSDGNEKLFF. The entire variable domain, with the rest obtained from reference TRBV30 and TRBJ1-4, is as follows: SQTIHQWPATLVQPVGSPLSLECTVEGTSNPNLYWYRQAAGRGLQLLFYSVGIGQISSEVPQNLSASRPQDRQFILSSKKLLLSDSGFYLCAWSAIPSDGNEKLFFGSGTQLSVL.